This is a list of T cell receptor beta chains from one sample in a study of OX40 agonist ivuxolimab in advanced cancers. Profiled with immunoSEQ multiplex PCR; TCRdb holds only in-frame clones, not every one. The sample includes about 28,000 clones, approximately 85% of them seen just once. The sequences come from CD4+ or CD8+ T cells sorted from blood, collected in a trial of the OX40 agonist ivuxolimab. The receptors stem from an adult with an advanced solid tumor such as melanoma, head and neck, liver or kidney cancer. CDR3s include the opening cysteine and the closing phenylalanine or tryptophan. The D gene is left open where the match is weak. The listing skips clone size in some rows; elsewhere it reads once, few, many or a size class.

J | D | size | V | CDR3 | DNA
TRBJ1-1 | NA | few | TRBV5-4 | CASSSNYRDPSKGTEAFF | TGTGCCAGCAGCTCCAATTACCGGGACCCAAGTAAGGGCACTGAAGCTTTCTTT
TRBJ1-3 | NA | NA | TRBV6-1 | CASSDLSGSGNTIYF | TGTGCCAGCAGTGATCTCAGTGGCTCTGGAAACACCATATATTTT
TRBJ1-2 | NA | NA | TRBV9 | CASSVGGLYGYTF | TGTGCCAGCAGCGTTGGGGGGCTCTATGGCTACACCTTC
TRBJ1-2 | NA | NA | TRBV28 | CAGKGPGLNYGYTF | TGTGCCGGCAAGGGGCCAGGGTTGAACTATGGCTACACCTTC
TRBJ2-3 | NA | NA | TRBV6-4 | CASSELGSTDTQYF | TGTGCCAGCAGTGAATTGGGGAGCACAGATACGCAGTATTTT
TRBJ1-2 | NA | NA | TRBV27 | CASSLRDGSYGYTF | TGTGCCAGCAGTTTAAGGGACGGTTCCTATGGCTACACCTTC
TRBJ2-2 | NA | NA | TRBV25-1 | CASSEYGAGELFF | TGTGCCAGCAGTGAATATGGGGCCGGGGAGCTGTTTTTT
TRBJ1-2 | NA | NA | TRBV19 | CASSSGPYGYTF | TGTGCCAGTAGTTCAGGGCCCTATGGCTACACCTTC
TRBJ2-1 | NA | once | TRBV28 | CASSLFEGSYNEQFF | TGTGCCAGCAGTTTATTTGAAGGGTCCTACAATGAGCAGTTCTTC
TRBJ1-4 | NA | NA | TRBV28 | CASRTKPIPSAVVEKLFF | TGTGCCAGCAGGACGAAACCAATCCCCAGCGCGGTAGTTGAAAAACTGTTTTTT
TRBJ2-3 | NA | NA | TRBV28 | CASSLLLGPGFTDTQYF | TGTGCCAGCAGTTTATTACTGGGGCCAGGTTTCACAGATACGCAGTATTTT
TRBJ1-3 | NA | NA | TRBV6-5 | CASSYLLIPPGDTIYF | TGTGCCAGCAGTTACCTGCTAATACCTCCGGGGGACACCATATATTTT
TRBJ2-3 | TRBD1 | NA | TRBV7-9 | CASSDIRQGEGTDTQYF | TGTGCCAGCAGCGACATAAGACAGGGGGAAGGCACAGATACGCAGTATTTT
TRBJ2-1 | TRBD1 | NA | TRBV6-5 | CASSGPGQAYNEQFF | TGTGCCAGCAGTGGACCGGGACAGGCCTACAATGAGCAGTTCTTC
TRBJ2-2 | NA | NA | TRBV19 | CASAGGTSSGELFF | TGTGCCAGTGCGGGCGGGACCTCCTCCGGGGAGCTGTTTTTT
TRBJ1-5 | NA | NA | TRBV6-6 | CASSPQGPFSNQPQHF | TGTGCCAGCAGTCCACAGGGCCCCTTTAGCAATCAGCCCCAGCATTTT
TRBJ1-3 | NA | NA | TRBV7-9 | CASSLTVSGNTIYF | TGTGCCAGCAGCTTAACGGTCTCTGGAAACACCATATATTTT
TRBJ2-7 | TRBD2 | NA | TRBV9 | CASSVDPSGLAGGPTYEQYF | TGTGCCAGCAGCGTCGACCCCTCGGGACTAGCGGGAGGACCCACCTACGAGCAGTACTTC
TRBJ2-3 | TRBD2 | NA | TRBV6-4 | CASSERGGTDTQYF | TGTGCCAGCAGTGAGCGGGGGGGCACAGATACGCAGTATTTT
TRBJ2-2 | NA | once | TRBV19 | CASSIRGAGELFF | TGTGCCAGTAGTATAAGAGGGGCCGGGGAGCTGTTTTTT
TRBJ2-4 | TRBD1 | NA | TRBV10-3 | CAISETGRGAKNIQYF | TGTGCCATCAGCGAGACAGGGAGAGGGGCCAAAAACATTCAGTACTTC
TRBJ2-1 | NA | NA | TRBV6-6 | CASSFVWDAEQFF | TGTGCCAGCAGTTTCGTGTGGGACGCTGAGCAGTTCTTC
TRBJ1-2 | TRBD1 | NA | TRBV6-5 | CASSLYRGRAGYTF | TGTGCCAGCAGCCTCTACAGGGGGCGCGCAGGCTACACCTTC
TRBJ2-2 | TRBD2 | medium-sized | TRBV25-1 | CASRPAVAGGRTGELFF | TGTGCCAGCAGGCCGGCTGTTGCGGGGGGTAGGACCGGGGAGCTGTTTTTT
TRBJ1-1 | NA | NA | TRBV5-4 | CASSLGRGLGTEAFF | TGTGCCAGCAGCTTGGGGCGGGGGCTGGGCACTGAAGCTTTCTTT
TRBJ1-2 | TRBD1 | NA | TRBV19 | CASSLLTGVGYGYTF | TGTGCCAGTAGCCTACTGACAGGGGTGGGCTATGGCTACACCTTC
TRBJ2-7 | TRBD1 | NA | TRBV2 | CASSVRTGSSYEQYF | TGTGCCAGCAGCGTACGGACAGGGAGCTCCTACGAGCAGTACTTC
TRBJ2-5 | TRBD1 | NA | TRBV11-2 | CASSLGDRKYQETQYF | TGTGCCAGCAGCTTGGGGGACAGGAAATACCAAGAGACCCAGTACTTC
TRBJ2-7 | NA | NA | TRBV9 | CASSPIDMGDEQYF | TGTGCCAGCAGCCCAATCGACATGGGGGACGAGCAGTACTTC
TRBJ1-5 | NA | once | TRBV5-4 | CASSFRGGNQPQHF | TGTGCCAGCAGCTTTAGAGGGGGGAATCAGCCCCAGCATTTT
TRBJ1-1 | TRBD1 | NA | TRBV6-5 | CASSWTGVAAFF | TGTGCCAGCAGCTGGACAGGGGTTGCCGCTTTCTTT
TRBJ2-1 | TRBD2 | NA | TRBV4-1 | CASSQGPTSGGYNEQFF | TGCGCCAGCAGCCAAGGCCCAACTAGCGGGGGATACAATGAGCAGTTCTTC
TRBJ1-1 | NA | NA | TRBV14 | CASNVGINTEAFF | TGTGCCAGCAACGTAGGGATTAACACTGAAGCTTTCTTT
TRBJ2-5 | NA | NA | TRBV7-9 | CASSSEGGPRETQYF | TGTGCCAGCAGCTCGGAGGGGGGACCCCGGGAGACCCAGTACTTC
TRBJ1-3 | NA | NA | TRBV9 | CASSVAGSGGNTIYF | TGTGCCAGCAGCGTAGCAGGGTCGGGTGGAAACACCATATATTTT
TRBJ2-3 | TRBD1 | NA | TRBV2 | CASSATGGYDTQYF | TGTGCCAGCAGCGCGACAGGGGGCTATGATACGCAGTATTTT
TRBJ2-7 | TRBD1 | few | TRBV27 | CASSLGGTGAYEQYF | TGTGCCAGCAGTTTGGGTGGGACAGGGGCATACGAGCAGTACTTC
TRBJ2-5 | NA | NA | TRBV5-4 | CASSPWTMQETQYF | TGTGCCAGCAGCCCCTGGACTATGCAAGAGACCCAGTACTTC
TRBJ2-1 | TRBD2 | NA | TRBV27 | CASSLAGGLEQFF | TGTGCCAGCAGTTTAGCGGGGGGCCTTGAGCAGTTCTTC
TRBJ1-4 | NA | NA | TRBV6-1 | CASSEAVRGDEKLFF | TGTGCCAGCAGTGAAGCAGTCCGGGGGGACGAAAAACTGTTTTTT
TRBJ1-3 | NA | NA | TRBV11-2 | CASSARTVSGNTIYF | TGTGCCAGCAGCGCCCGGACAGTCTCTGGAAACACCATATATTTT